This record concerns one TCR beta chain sequence. No antigen is known for it. Profiled with immunoSEQ multiplex PCR; TCRdb holds only in-frame clones, not every one. The data show more than 150,000 clones, roughly 89% seen once. The data stem from a study of radiation and T cells in renal cell carcinoma. Overall study results and limits: From baseline, blood top tumor clonotypes peaked at 2 weeks post-radiation.

Germline CDR1 and CDR2: SGHRS and YFSETQ. This CDR3 is built from 14 residues. V gave up 0 bases and J gave up 2 bases, with 7 bases separating them. Time point defined: blood 2 weeks post-SBRT. Treatment indicated: 15 Gy SBRT to primary tumor, nephrectomy 4 weeks later. This receptor was taken from a woman in her fifties or sixties with renal cell carcinoma. The input for sequencing was blood, taken from a patient whose treatment included radiotherapy and nephrectomy. V gene TRBV5-1 combines with J gene TRBJ2-3; D gene uncertain. CDR3 residues: CASSLGDSTDTQYF. CDR3 in DNA: TGCGCCAGCAGCTTGGGAGACTCCACAGATACGCAGTATTTT.